Following are 17 T cell receptor beta chains from one sample sequenced in a study of T cell clonality in common variable immunodeficiency. Clones were read by immunoSEQ multiplex PCR, and TCRdb kept only the in-frame ones, dropping some. Sampling found around 81,000 clones, none seen once. The sample taken for sequencing was peripheral blood mononuclear cells. All receptors derive from a person aged 18 to 75 in good health.

This clone appeared many times. The CDR3 extends 3 residues past the end of the read, so its final part is completed from the germline J gene. The rearrangement uses TRBV2 and TRBJ1-1, with 7 bases fitting TRBD1. Germline loops: CDR1 SNHLY, CDR2 FYNNEI. Trimming at V came to 2 bases and at J to 4 bases, leaving 4 bases not matched to a gene. The length of the CDR3 is 14 residues. CDR3 DNA, as far as it was read: TGTGCCAGCAGTGAATACAGGGGCTTCACTGAA. Its protein product is CASSEYRGFTE. The whole CDR3 region reads CASSEYRGFTEAFF.

This clone was recorded many times. The read ends 3 residues early relative to the CDR3; the germline J gene fills the gap. The chain carries TRBV5-1 and TRBJ2-7; 10 bases line up with TRBD1. The CDR3 runs to 15 residues. V shed 1 base, J shed 3 bases, and the junction held 4 bases outside the gene matches. Germline V gives CDR1 SGHRS, CDR2 YFSETQ. The CDR3 loop is CASSLSGQGGYEQYF. Partial CDR3 DNA: TGCGCCAGCAGCTTGTCTGGACAGGGGGGCTACGAG.

This clone was observed at least ten times. The DNA ends 3 residues before the CDR3 does, and the rest of the CDR3 is filled in from the germline J gene. The gene calls are TRBV19 and TRBJ1-1, with D perhaps matching TRBD1 (6 bases). In germline, CDR1 is LNHDA, CDR2 SQIVND (reference sequence). V gave up 2 bases and J gave up 1 base, with 11 bases separating them. This CDR3 spans 15 amino acids. CDR3 DNA (partial): TGTGCCAGTAGTATACAGGGGATGCGGAACACTGAA. Residues: CASSIQGMRNTE. The complete CDR3 reads CASSIQGMRNTEAFF.

Ten or more counts support this clone. The sequence runs out 3 residues before the end of the CDR3; the remainder is reconstructed from the germline J gene. J is TRBJ2-5 and V is TRBV4-1; 12 bases align to TRBD2. V gave up 1 base and J gave up 3 bases; unmatched junction bases: 3. Germline V gene lookup returns CDR1 MGHRA and CDR2 YSYEKL. The CDR3 length is 16 residues. The CDR3 bases that were read are TGCGCCAGCAGCCAAGTCCTAGCGGGAGGGAAAGAGACC. It yields the protein CASSQVLAGGKET. The full CDR3 protein reads CASSQVLAGGKETQYF.

In its sample, this clone was seen many times. The sequenced fragment ends 3 residues before the CDR3 boundary, so the rest is inferred from the germline J gene. V gene TRBV7-2 combines with J gene TRBJ1-2; 9 bases are shared with TRBD1. CDR1 SGHTA and CDR2 FQGNSA come from the germline V gene. After removal of 6 bases from V and 4 bases from J, the junction contained 9 bases not matched to a gene. This CDR3 spans 15 amino acids. The CDR3 sequence: CASSQVRTGAYGYTF. Partial CDR3 DNA: TGTGCCAGCAGTCAAGTTCGGACAGGGGCCTATGGC.

This clone has ten or more counts. The read comes to an end 3 residues before the CDR3 does, leaving the germline J gene to fill in the end. This sequence joins TRBV2 and TRBJ2-1; a weak D match, TRBD2 (6 bases). The CDR3 has 14 residues. Germline V gene sequence: CDR1 SNHLY, CDR2 FYNNEI. V was cut by 4 bases and J by 7 bases, with 14 bases left in between. The DNA read from the CDR3 is TGTGCCAGCAGTGGGGGAGTAGCGGTTAATGAG. This codes for CASSGGVAVNE. Given in full, the CDR3 is CASSGGVAVNEQFF.

Notes on this clone: With the read ending 3 residues before the CDR3 end, the germline J gene is used to fill in that end. The chain uses TRBV18 and TRBJ1-1; weak D call: TRBD1 (6 bases). V was shortened by 5 bases and J by 1 base, with 11 bases between the two germline ends. This CDR3 comprises 14 residues. Germline CDR1 reads KGHSH; CDR2 reads LQKENI. This chain's CDR3 is CASSTGTQNTEAFF. CDR3 bases read: TGTGCCAGCTCAACCGGGACACAGAACACTGAA.

This clone showed up many times. Coverage ceases 3 residues before the CDR3 finishes, and the germline J gene fills in the end. The chain carries TRBV11-2 and TRBJ2-7; the match to TRBD2 covers 11 bases. Trimming at V came to 5 bases and at J to 0 bases, leaving 3 bases not matched to a gene. The CDR3 has 15 residues. The V gene's germline CDR1 is SGHAT and CDR2 FQNNGV. This CDR3 is CASSTGTSGSYEQYF. Incomplete CDR3 DNA: TGTGCCAGCAGCACCGGGACTAGCGGCTCCTACGAG.

This clone was seen at least ten times. With the read ending 3 residues before the CDR3 end, the germline J gene is used to fill in that end. The chain couples TRBV7-3 to TRBJ2-2; 14 bases fit TRBD2. Germline CDR1 and CDR2: SGHTA and FQGTGA. V was clipped by 5 bases and J by 7 bases; unmatched bases: 3. The CDR3 is 15 amino acids. CDR3 DNA (partial): TGTGCCAGCAGCCCGGGACTAGCGGGAGACGGGGAG. It specifies CASSPGLAGDGE. The CDR3 reads in full as CASSPGLAGDGELFF.

This clone has a count of ten or more. The read stops 3 residues short of the end of the CDR3; the missing end is completed from the germline J gene. The rearrangement links TRBV19 to TRBJ2-6, with D uncertain. Per the germline V gene, CDR1 is LNHDA and CDR2 is SQIVND (reference sequence). V shed 3 bases and J shed 1 base, with 10 bases lying between them. This CDR3 has 16 amino acids. This CDR3 reads CASSIGRLSGANVLTF. The CDR3 bases that were read are TGTGCCAGTAGTATCGGTCGTCTGTCTGGGGCCAACGTC.

This clone was observed many times. The CDR3 loop is CASSPRGVSGFTDTQYF. The CDR3 bases that were read are TGTGCCAGCAGCCCGAGGGGCGTTAGCGGGTTCACAGATACG. The V and J genes are TRBV9 and TRBJ2-3; 7 bases map to TRBD2. Read data end 3 residues before the CDR3 end; the end is taken from the germline J gene. CDR3 length: 17 amino acids. Germline V gene data show CDR1 as SGDLS and CDR2 as YYNGEE. The V and J ends lost 4 bases and 2 bases, in that order; junction bases with no gene match: 13.

This clone was seen ten or more times. The CDR3 is cut off 3 residues early in the read; its end comes from the germline J gene. The J gene is TRBJ2-1, the V gene TRBV14; 9 nucleotides align to TRBD1. After removal of 2 bases from V and 3 bases from J, the junction contained 5 bases not matched to a gene. Germline lookup yields CDR1 SGHDN and CDR2 FVKESK. This CDR3 has 16 amino acids. Partial CDR3 DNA: TGTGCCAGCAGCCAACTCGGACAGGGGTTCTACAATGAG. Translating it yields CASSQLGQGFYNE. In full, the CDR3 is CASSQLGQGFYNEQFF.

This chain's CDR3 is CASSPTWTGADEQYF. The DNA read from the CDR3 is TGCGCCAGCAGCCCCACTTGGACAGGGGCCGACGAG. V usage is TRBV5-1 and J usage is TRBJ2-7; TRBD1 aligns across 9 bases. Read data end 3 residues before the CDR3 end; the end is taken from the germline J gene. Germline CDR1 reads SGHRS; CDR2 reads YFSETQ. CDR3 length: 15 amino acids. Trimming at V came to 4 bases and at J to 5 bases, leaving 10 bases not matched to a gene.

This clone was observed many times. With the read ending 3 residues before the CDR3 end, the germline J gene is used to fill in that end. J is TRBJ2-3 and V is TRBV7-3; 8 bases are a match to TRBD1. There are 14 residues in the CDR3. V shed 5 bases, J shed 5 bases, and the junction held 6 bases outside the gene matches. CDR1 is SGHTA and CDR2 is FQGTGA in the germline V gene. The CDR3 DNA, read in part, is TGTGCCAGCAGCCGACAGGGGCAGATAGATACG. Protein product: CASSRQGQIDT. The CDR3 as a whole reads CASSRQGQIDTQYF. Filled out from reference TRBV7-3 and TRBJ2-3, the complete variable domain reads GAGVSQTPSNKVTEKGKYVELRCDPISGHTALYWYRQSLGQGPEFLIYFQGTGAADDSGLPNDRFFAVRPEGSVSTLKIQRTERGDSAVYLCASSRQGQIDTQYFGPGTRLTVL.

A few counts support this clone. This may stem from a read error, because a much larger clone lies one nucleotide away. Read sequence stops 3 residues before the CDR3 end, and the germline J gene provides the missing end. The same CDR3 arises from other DNA sequences in this sample as well. V gene TRBV19 combines with J gene TRBJ2-1, with 7 bases identical to TRBD2. V dropped 5 bases and J dropped 0; count of bases not matched to a gene: 10. From germline, CDR1 is LNHDA and CDR2 SQIVND (reference sequence). There are 17 residues in the CDR3. Incomplete CDR3 DNA: TGTGCCAGTAGTTCCGGGCTAGCGGATAGCTCCTACAATGAG. Its translation: CASSSGLADSSYNE. The complete CDR3 sequence is CASSSGLADSSYNEQFF.

This clone was observed many times. The read ends 3 residues before the CDR3 terminus; that terminus is restored from the germline J gene. The chain links TRBV28 to TRBJ2-7; D is ambiguous. The germline gives CDR1 MDHEN, CDR2 SYDVKM. The CDR3 length is 15 residues. V shed 1 base and J shed 0 bases, with 10 bases lying between them. This CDR3 is CASSLFLGDSYEQYF. Partial CDR3 DNA: TGTGCCAGCAGTTTATTCCTGGGCGACTCCTACGAG.

This clone was seen many times. The CDR3 end lies 3 residues beyond the end of the read and is filled in from the germline J gene. The chain is built from TRBV19 and TRBJ2-7; 8 bases fit TRBD1. The CDR3 has 12 amino acids. The junction had 2 bases not matched to a gene; V was cut back by 9 bases and J by 1 base. Per germline, CDR1 LNHDA and CDR2 SQIVND (reference sequence). CDR3 loop: CASRDRSYEQYF. CDR3 DNA (partial): TGTGCCAGCCGGGACAGGTCCTACGAG. Full variable domain (rest looked up from reference TRBV19 and TRBJ2-7): DGGITQSPKYLFRKEGQNVTLSCEQNLNHDAMYWYRQDPGQGLRLIYYSQIVNDFQKGDIAEGYSVSREKKESFPLTVTSAQKNPTAFYLCASRDRSYEQYFGPGTRLTVT.